This TCR beta chain was obtained from a study of OX40 agonist ivuxolimab in advanced cancers. Whole-study results and caveats: The study observed clonal expansion of CD4+ and CD8+ blood T cells by week 6 at 0.1 to 3.0 mg/kg.

This clone was seen only once. Its antigen remains unidentified. Clones were sequenced by immunoSEQ multiplex PCR, and TCRdb holds only the in-frame ones, with some missing. Among over 90,000 clones listed, around 91% were seen once. Sequences were derived from CD4+ or CD8+ T cells sorted from blood, sampled in a trial of the OX40 agonist ivuxolimab. The sequence was obtained from an adult with an advanced solid tumor such as melanoma, head and neck, liver or kidney cancer.

This CDR3 reads CASLVTSGTYNEQFF. The CDR3 DNA sequence: TGTGCCAGCCTAGTGACAAGCGGGACTTACAATGAGCAGTTCTTC. This sequence joins TRBV6-1 and TRBJ2-1, with 7 bases aligning to TRBD2. This CDR3 is built from 15 residues. Germline V gives CDR1 MNHNS, CDR2 SASEGT. V lost 8 bases and J lost 4; bases outside the gene matches: 11.